Listed here are 7 T cell receptor beta chains from one sample, sequenced in a study of blood T cell repertoires in COVID-19. Libraries were prepared by immunoSEQ multiplex PCR; TCRdb keeps only in-frame clonotypes and omits some of them. The table records more than 250,000 clones, roughly 87% of them present only once. The specimen was peripheral blood. The receptors derive from a man aged 45 to 65 with active or convalescent COVID-19.

V usage is TRBV4-1 and J usage is TRBJ2-1; 9 positions agree with TRBD1. Germline V lookup: CDR1 MGHRA, CDR2 YSYEKL. The CDR3 is made up of 14 amino acids. After removal of 4 bases from V and 7 bases from J, the junction contained 5 bases not matched to a gene. CDR3 in amino acids: CASSRDRERNEQFF. CDR3 nucleotides: TGCGCCAGCAGCCGGGACAGGGAGCGGAATGAGCAGTTCTTC.

The chain couples TRBV12-3 or TRBV12-4 to TRBJ1-1, with TRBD1 as a possible D gene (6 bases). Trimming pared 5 bases from V and 3 bases from J, leaving 10 bases between. The CDR3 covers 13 residues. This chain's CDR3 is CASSPEGDTEAFF. CDR3 coding DNA: TGTGCCAGCAGTCCCGAGGGGGACACTGAAGCTTTCTTT.

V and J are TRBV19 and TRBJ2-1, with 10 bases that match TRBD2. The CDR3 length is 15 residues. Unmatched junction bases numbered 1, after V lost 5 bases and J lost 0 bases. Germline V gene sequence: CDR1 LNHDA, CDR2 SQIVND (reference sequence). The CDR3 coding sequence is TGTGCCAGTAGTCCTAGCGGGAGCTCCTACAATGAGCAGTTCTTC. Translated: CASSPSGSSYNEQFF.

This chain uses TRBV30 with TRBJ1-2; D unclear. Trimming pared 1 base from V and 10 bases from J, leaving 22 bases between. CDR1 is GTSNPN, CDR2 SVGIG, per germline (reference sequence). The CDR3 consists of 15 residues. The CDR3 is CAWSDRRKFGYPYTF. The CDR3, as DNA: TGTGCCTGGAGTGATCGACGGAAGTTCGGGTATCCCTACACCTTC.

The rearrangement joins TRBV28 to TRBJ1-2; 9 bases agree with TRBD1. The CDR3 is 17 residues long. Germline V gene lookup returns CDR1 MDHEN and CDR2 SYDVKM. The V segment lost 5 bases and the J segment 0 bases; nucleotides outside the gene matches: 10. The CDR3 sequence: CASSPPGQGLANYGYTF. As DNA, the CDR3 is TGTGCCAGCAGTCCTCCGGGACAGGGCCTAGCTAACTATGGCTACACCTTC.

The chain carries TRBV12-3 or TRBV12-4 and TRBJ1-1, with D possibly matching TRBD1 (6 bases). V lost 5 bases to trimming and J lost 4 bases, with 8 bases between them. CDR3 length: 12 residues. In nucleotides, the CDR3 is TGTGCCAGCAGTGAGGGGGTCACTGAAGCTTTCTTT. Protein: CASSEGVTEAFF.

The rearrangement links TRBV27 to TRBJ2-7; 12 bases line up with TRBD2. The length of the CDR3 is 16 residues. V gave up 3 bases and J gave up 5 bases; unmatched junction bases: 8. CDR1 is MNHEY, CDR2 SMNVEV, per germline (reference sequence). For the CDR3, the DNA is TGTGCCAGCAGTTTTTCAGCGCTAGCGGGGGGGAACGAGCAGTACTTC. Its protein product is CASSFSALAGGNEQYF.